The next 25 T cell receptor beta chains were all read from a single sample in a study of blood T cell repertoires in COVID-19 (dated by TCRdb to the early 2020s). The method behind the library was the immunoSEQ multiplex PCR assay. TCRdb retrieved this table from immuneACCESS and kept in-frame rearrangements only. Not all clones are present; in checked studies, unresolved V genes account for under half, and no reason is known for the remainder. For this sample there are 230,000 or so clones; approximately 92% appear just once. Approximately 5% of the sample belongs to the ten largest clones. Sequenced material: peripheral blood. These receptors all stem from a woman between 35 and 50 years old who had recovered from COVID-19.

This clone was seen only once. This chain joins TRBV27 and TRBJ2-7; the match to TRBD1 covers 7 bases. J was trimmed by 2 bases and V by 4 bases; bases with no gene match: 11. Germline V lookup: CDR1 MNHEY, CDR2 SMNVEV (reference sequence). This CDR3 spans 16 amino acids. CDR3 in DNA: TGTGCCAGCAGTTCCCCCCGGACAGGTGCAACCTACGAGCAGTACTTC. Amino acid sequence: CASSSPRTGATYEQYF.

The rearrangement uses TRBV7-6 and TRBJ2-1; no clear D. V gave up 8 bases and J gave up 9 bases, with 8 bases separating them. The CDR3 spans 10 residues. Germline values: CDR1 SGHVS, CDR2 FNYEAQ. DNA of the CDR3: TGTGCCAGCGGAGATTTTGAGCAGTTCTTC. Its protein product is CASGDFEQFF.

V gene TRBV5-5 combines with J gene TRBJ2-1, with 9 positions matching TRBD1. V lost 4 bases and J lost 0; bases outside the gene matches: 5. CDR3 length equals 16 residues. CDR1 and CDR2 (germline): SGHKS, YYEKEE (reference sequence). Here the CDR3 reads CASSIRQGGSYNEQFF. The DNA for the CDR3 is TGTGCCAGCAGCATCCGACAGGGGGGCTCCTACAATGAGCAGTTCTTC.

This rearrangement joins TRBV7-2 to TRBJ2-1; TRBD1 might be the D (7 bases). This CDR3 spans 15 amino acids. The V and J ends lost 6 bases and 7 bases respectively, with 19 bases between them. Germline V gene lookup returns CDR1 SGHTA and CDR2 FQGNSA. For the CDR3, the DNA is TGTGCCAGCAGTTCAGGGGGAGGTGGTGAGAATGAGCAGTTCTTC. Residues: CASSSGGGGENEQFF.

V usage is TRBV20-1 and J usage is TRBJ1-1; D remains ambiguous. Germline lookup yields CDR1 DFQATT and CDR2 SNEGSKA (reference sequence). The CDR3 extends over 14 amino acids. Trimming left V 3 bases short and J 0 bases short, with 11 bases between. CDR3 DNA sequence: TGCAGTGCTAGTCCCCGAGGGTTGAACACTGAAGCTTTCTTT. It encodes CSASPRGLNTEAFF.

This chain uses TRBV10-3 with TRBJ1-3; D may be TRBD1 (5 bases). The germline V and J ends were trimmed by 6 bases and 0 bases, with 15 bases remaining between them. The CDR3 sequence is 16 residues long. Germline V gene sequence: CDR1 ENHRY, CDR2 SYGVKD. CDR3 in DNA: TGTGCCATCAGGGAAGTCGACAGTTACTCTGGAAACACCATATATTTT. It codes for CAIREVDSYSGNTIYF.

The rearrangement links TRBV19 to TRBJ2-3; TRBD1 matches at 7 bases. V gave up 4 bases and J gave up 4 bases; unmatched junction bases: 2. Germline V CDR1 and CDR2: LNHDA, SQIVND (reference sequence). There are 13 residues in the CDR3. CDR3 region: CASSNDRADTQYF. CDR3 nucleotides: TGTGCCAGTAGTAACGACAGGGCAGATACGCAGTATTTT.

The rearrangement joins TRBV19 to TRBJ1-1, with TRBD1 as a possible D gene (6 bases). CDR1 and CDR2 from the germline V gene are LNHDA and SQIVND (reference sequence). With 4 bases removed from V and 3 bases from J, the gap between germline ends came to 15 bases. The CDR3 length is 15 residues. CDR3 nucleotides: TGTGCCAGTAGTACCCTCCAGGGGTCGTACACTGAAGCTTTCTTT. This sequence encodes CASSTLQGSYTEAFF.

The CDR3 nucleotides read TGCGCCAGCAGCTTGTCTGGTAGGGGCTCGGGCACTGAAGCTTTCTTT. Protein sequence: CASSLSGRGSGTEAFF. V usage is TRBV5-1 and J usage is TRBJ1-1; a possible D gene is TRBD1 (5 bases). The CDR3 spans 16 residues. Germline CDR1 SGHRS, CDR2 YFSETQ. Deletions cut 1 base from V and 4 bases from J, with 17 bases between.

V and J are TRBV15 and TRBJ2-1, with D maybe TRBD2 (6 bases). The V gene's germline CDR1 is LNHNV and CDR2 YYDKDF (reference sequence). This CDR3 is built from 16 residues. V was trimmed by 4 bases and J by 0 bases, leaving 13 bases between them. The CDR3 DNA follows: TGTGCCACCAGCAACCCTCGGGAGAGCTCCTACAATGAGCAGTTCTTC. Translating it yields CATSNPRESSYNEQFF.

Notes on this clone: The junction departs from germline at one end; a sequencing error may be responsible. The chain recombines TRBV6-5 with TRBJ2-7; tentatively, D is TRBD1 (6 bases). Germline CDR1 MNHEY, CDR2 SVGAGI. The CDR3 is 13 residues long. CDR3 loop: CASRYGTPEEQYF. CDR3 sequence (DNA): TGTGCCAGCCGTTACGGGACACCGGAGGAGCAGTACTTC.

The V call is TRBV20-1, the J call TRBJ2-3; no reliable D call. Germline CDR1 reads DFQATT; CDR2 reads SNEGSKA (reference sequence). The V gene lost 5 bases and the J gene lost 6 bases, with 9 bases spanning the gap. There are 11 residues in the CDR3. CDR3 loop: CSARVADTQYF. The CDR3 DNA is TGCAGTGCTCGGGTGGCGGATACGCAGTATTTT.

The V and J genes are TRBV11-2 and TRBJ1-5, with TRBD1 matching 11 bases. The CDR3 is made up of 15 amino acids. Trimming at V came to 3 bases and at J to 6 bases, leaving 4 bases not matched to a gene. Germline CDR1 reads SGHAT; CDR2 reads FQNNGV. CDR3 residues: CASSFGTGGGQPQHF. The CDR3 DNA reads as TGTGCCAGCAGCTTCGGGACAGGGGGAGGTCAGCCCCAGCATTTT.

This chain links TRBV9 with TRBJ2-3; TRBD1 might be the D (5 bases). With 4 bases removed from V and 1 base from J, the gap between germline ends came to 28 bases. The CDR3 has 20 amino acids. CDR1 and CDR2 from the germline V gene are SGDLS and YYNGEE. This chain's CDR3 is CASSPNLYQGGTGGTDTQYF. The CDR3 bases are TGTGCCAGCAGCCCTAATCTCTATCAGGGTGGCACCGGTGGCACAGATACGCAGTATTTT.

The DNA of the CDR3 is TGTGCCAGCAGCCAAGATTCCTCCCACGATAACCGGGTCTATAATTCACCCCTCCACTTT. Protein: CASSQDSSHDNRVYNSPLHF. The chain carries TRBV3-1 (or the pseudogene TRBV3-2) and TRBJ1-6, with unresolved D. The CDR3 totals 20 residues. V lost 0 bases and J lost 3, with 21 bases in between. CDR1 and CDR2 (germline): LGHDT, YNNKEL (reference sequence).

The chain recombines TRBV4-3 with TRBJ2-3; the match to TRBD2 covers 8 bases. CDR1 LGHNA and CDR2 YSLEER come from the germline V gene. This CDR3 is 16 amino acids long. The trim removed 2 bases at V and 8 bases at J, leaving 12 bases unmatched. CDR3 sequence reads: CASSQNPGEAGVTQYF. CDR3 nucleotides: TGCGCCAGCAGCCAAAACCCGGGGGAAGCGGGGGTTACGCAGTATTTT.

In its sample, this clone was seen once. This chain connects TRBV5-1 to TRBJ2-4; 7 bases fit TRBD1. Germline values: CDR1 SGHRS, CDR2 YFSETQ. This CDR3 comprises 14 residues. After removal of 4 bases from V and 1 base from J, the junction contained 2 bases not matched to a gene. The CDR3 DNA is TGCGCCAGCAGCCAGACAGGGGCCAAAAACATTCAGTACTTC. Its protein product is CASSQTGAKNIQYF.

This chain joins TRBV11-2 and TRBJ1-6; D may be TRBD1 (6 bases). The germline V and J ends were trimmed by 4 bases and 5 bases, with 9 bases remaining between them. CDR1 is SGHAT, CDR2 FQNNGV, per germline. This CDR3 region has 14 residues. The CDR3 DNA is TGTGCCAGCAGCTCACAGGGCAATAATTCACCCCTCCACTTT. It yields the protein CASSSQGNNSPLHF.

The chain combines TRBV6-1 with TRBJ2-4, with no clear D. V gave up 2 bases and J gave up 0 bases, with 11 bases separating them. From germline, CDR1 is MNHNS and CDR2 SASEGT. The CDR3 is made up of 16 amino acids. The CDR3 is CASSELSYGAKNIQYF. CDR3 sequence (DNA): TGTGCCAGCAGTGAACTTAGTTACGGAGCCAAAAACATTCAGTACTTC.

The V call is TRBV6-6, the J call TRBJ1-2, with 9 bases matching TRBD1. V shed 5 bases and J 4 bases; nucleotides not matched to a gene: 8. This CDR3 comprises 15 residues. Germline assignment: CDR1 MNHNY and CDR2 SVGAGI (reference sequence). CDR3 in DNA: TGTGCCAGCAGTCTACAGGGGGCCCAGGGCTATGGCTACACCTTC. As protein: CASSLQGAQGYGYTF.

The chain carries TRBV28 and TRBJ1-2; the D gene is possibly TRBD1 (5 bases). The V end was cut by 7 bases, the J end by 2 bases, with 11 bases between. Germline V lookup: CDR1 MDHEN, CDR2 SYDVKM. The CDR3 length is 13 residues. The CDR3 region is CASKVEGNYGYTF. DNA of the CDR3: TGTGCCAGCAAAGTGGAGGGGAACTATGGCTACACCTTC.

This chain connects TRBV6-5 to TRBJ1-6; D is uncertain. Germline V CDR1 and CDR2: MNHEY, SVGAGI. V was cut by 5 bases and J by 0 bases, with 5 bases left in between. This CDR3 has 14 residues. The CDR3 protein is CASSRSSYNSPLHF. The CDR3 DNA sequence: TGTGCCAGCAGTCGGAGCTCCTATAATTCACCCCTCCACTTT.

The gene calls are TRBV27 and TRBJ2-1; 8 nucleotides align to TRBD1. With V trimmed by 3 bases and J by 1 base, 2 bases remained unmatched. In germline, CDR1 is MNHEY, CDR2 SMNVEV (reference sequence). The CDR3 has 15 amino acids. In DNA form, the CDR3 reads TGTGCCAGCAGTTTCGACAGGGGTTCCTACAATGAGCAGTTCTTC. This encodes CASSFDRGSYNEQFF.

The chain's CDR3 is CASSYNPSGSTDTQYF. The CDR3 DNA reads as TGTGCCAGCAGCTACAATCCTAGCGGCTCCACAGATACGCAGTATTTT. V gene TRBV3-1 (or the pseudogene TRBV3-2) combines with J gene TRBJ2-3; 7 bases are a match to TRBD2. Trimming cost V 5 bases and J 2 bases; bases outside gene matches: 10. Germline values: CDR1 LGHDT, CDR2 YNNKEL (reference sequence). The CDR3 is 16 residues long.

The CDR3, as DNA: TGTGCCAGCAGTTTAGGGAGTAGGAAAGCTTTCTTT. Protein sequence: CASSLGSRKAFF. The chain links TRBV28 to TRBJ1-1; D not resolved. The germline V and J ends were trimmed by 2 bases and 9 bases, with 10 bases remaining between them. Germline CDR1 reads MDHEN; CDR2 reads SYDVKM. This CDR3 has 12 amino acids.